This T cell receptor (beta chain) was identified in a study of regulatory T cells in long-lasting Graves disease. This sample's time point: newly diagnosed GD, antithyroid drugs for less than 3 months. PBMC RNA served as the TCR library source. Under American Thyroid Association guidelines, Graves' disease was diagnosed. From an endocrinology department in Xi'an, China, came the patients. Staff drew about 8.9 milliliters of peripheral blood into EDTA tubes. Worth noting for this clonotype: The antigen remains unidentified. This may be a read error: a much more frequent sequence differs by one nucleotide.

Study results and limitations: Persistent Graves' patients showed reduced TCR diversity versus newly diagnosed patients.

Assembly of TCR beta libraries relied on iRepertoire HTBI primers together with Arm-PCR of CDR3 regions. MiXCR was run by TCRdb on the multiplex PCR reads, yielding one entry per CDR3 protein. There are around 420,000 distinct CDR3 sequences in the sample; 15% to 17% occur only once, and 22% lies in the top ten. The length of the CDR3 is 16 residues. Germline CDR1 and CDR2: SGHTA and FQGNSA. The sample here was peripheral blood mononuclear cells (PBMCs), taken at new diagnosis, from a patient treated with antithyroid drugs. This sequence originates from a female donor with Graves disease. This chain joins TRBV7-2 and TRBJ2-7; 11 nucleotides align to TRBD2. For the CDR3, the DNA is TGTGTCAGCAGCGACATAGCGGGAGGGTTCGACTACGAGCAGTACTTC. This sequence encodes CVSSDIAGGFDYEQYF.